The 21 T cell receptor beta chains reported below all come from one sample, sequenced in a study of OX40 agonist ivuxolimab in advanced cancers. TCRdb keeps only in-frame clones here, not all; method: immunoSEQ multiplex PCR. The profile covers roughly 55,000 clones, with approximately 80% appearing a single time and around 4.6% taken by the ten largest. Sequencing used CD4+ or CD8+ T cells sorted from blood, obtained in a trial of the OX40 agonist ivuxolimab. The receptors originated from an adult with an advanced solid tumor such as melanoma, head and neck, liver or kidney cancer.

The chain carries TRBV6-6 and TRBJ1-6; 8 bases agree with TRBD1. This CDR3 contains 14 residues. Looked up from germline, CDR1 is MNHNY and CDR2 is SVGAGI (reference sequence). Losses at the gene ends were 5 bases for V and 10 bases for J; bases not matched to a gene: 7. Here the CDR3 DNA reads TGTGCCAGCAGTAGGACAGGGAGGGACTCACCCCTCCACTTT. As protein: CASSRTGRDSPLHF.

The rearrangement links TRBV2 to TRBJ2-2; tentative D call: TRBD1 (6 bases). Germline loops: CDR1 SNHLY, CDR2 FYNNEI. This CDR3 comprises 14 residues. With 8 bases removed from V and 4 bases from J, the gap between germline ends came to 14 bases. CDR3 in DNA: TGTGCCAGCCATGGTCTCAGGGGCACCGGGGAGCTGTTTTTT. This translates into CASHGLRGTGELFF.

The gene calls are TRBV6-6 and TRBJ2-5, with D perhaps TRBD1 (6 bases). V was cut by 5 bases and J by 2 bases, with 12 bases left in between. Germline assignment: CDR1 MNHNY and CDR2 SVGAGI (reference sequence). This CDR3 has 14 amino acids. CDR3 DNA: TGTGCCAGCAGTCCCCTGACAGGTCAAGAGACCCAGTACTTC. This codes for CASSPLTGQETQYF.

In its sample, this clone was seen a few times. The CDR3 bases are TGTGCCAGCAGTTACGGTCGTTGGACCTACGAGCAGTACTTC. It specifies CASSYGRWTYEQYF. This sequence joins TRBV6-5 and TRBJ2-7; no clear D. The V and J ends lost 2 bases and 2 bases respectively, with 10 bases between them. CDR3 length: 14 residues. Per germline, CDR1 MNHEY and CDR2 SVGAGI.

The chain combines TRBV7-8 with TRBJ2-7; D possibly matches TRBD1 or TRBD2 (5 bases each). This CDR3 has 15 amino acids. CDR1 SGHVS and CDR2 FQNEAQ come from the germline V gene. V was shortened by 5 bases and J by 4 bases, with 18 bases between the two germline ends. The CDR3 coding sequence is TGTGCCAGCAGCGGCCTTGGGCCAGGGAGATACGAGCAGTACTTC. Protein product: CASSGLGPGRYEQYF.

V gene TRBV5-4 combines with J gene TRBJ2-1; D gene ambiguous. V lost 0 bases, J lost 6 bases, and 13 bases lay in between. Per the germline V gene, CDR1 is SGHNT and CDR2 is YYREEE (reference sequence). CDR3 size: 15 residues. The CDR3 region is CASSLGTTPFNEQFF. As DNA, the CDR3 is TGTGCCAGCAGCTTGGGTACTACCCCGTTCAATGAGCAGTTCTTC. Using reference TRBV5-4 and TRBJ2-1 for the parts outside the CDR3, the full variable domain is ETGVTQSPTHLIKTRGQQVTLRCSSQSGHNTVSWYQQALGQGPQFIFQYYREEENGRGNFPPRFSGLQFPNYSSELNVNALELDDSALYLCASSLGTTPFNEQFFGPGTRLTVL.

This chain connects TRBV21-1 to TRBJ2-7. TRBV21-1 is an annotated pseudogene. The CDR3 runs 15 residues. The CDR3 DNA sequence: TGTGCCAGCAGCAAAGTAGGGATCCCGATTTACGAGCAGTACTTC. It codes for CASSKVGIPIYEQYF.

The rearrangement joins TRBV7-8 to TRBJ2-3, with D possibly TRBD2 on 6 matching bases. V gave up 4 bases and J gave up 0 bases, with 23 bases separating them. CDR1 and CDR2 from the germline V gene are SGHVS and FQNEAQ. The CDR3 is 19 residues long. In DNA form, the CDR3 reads TGTGCCAGCAGCTATAAAGCCTACATGTGGGGGACTAGCACAGATACGCAGTATTTT. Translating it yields CASSYKAYMWGTSTDTQYF. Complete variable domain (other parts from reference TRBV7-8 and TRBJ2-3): GAGVSQSPRYKVAKRGQDVALRCDPISGHVSLFWYQQALGQGPEFLTYFQNEAQLDKSGLPSDRFFAERPEGSVSTLKIQRTQQEDSAVYLCASSYKAYMWGTSTDTQYFGPGTRLTVL.

The CDR3 coding sequence is TGTGCCAGCAGCCGAAAGCCCCCCCGTAGGACAGGGAAGGGGAATGAGCAGTTCTTC. Amino acids: CASSRKPPRRTGKGNEQFF. The chain couples TRBV21-1 to TRBJ2-1; the D call TRBD1 from the table was never checked on the DNA. TRBV21-1 is an annotated pseudogene. The CDR3 runs to 19 residues.

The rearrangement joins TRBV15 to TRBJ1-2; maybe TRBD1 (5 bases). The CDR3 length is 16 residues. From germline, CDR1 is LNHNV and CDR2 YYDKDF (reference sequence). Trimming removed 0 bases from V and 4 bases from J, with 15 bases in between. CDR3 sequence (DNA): TGTGCCACCAGCAGAGATGTTGGGGGGTCAGGCTATGGCTACACCTTC. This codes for CATSRDVGGSGYGYTF.

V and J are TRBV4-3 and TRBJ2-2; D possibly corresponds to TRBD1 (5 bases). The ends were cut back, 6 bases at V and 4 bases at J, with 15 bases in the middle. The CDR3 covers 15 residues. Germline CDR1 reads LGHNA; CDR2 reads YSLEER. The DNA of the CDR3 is TGCGCCAGCAGGCTTCAGGGTCCGGGCACCGGGGAGCTGTTTTTT. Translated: CASRLQGPGTGELFF.

The CDR3 DNA reads as TGTGCCAGCTCGCGCATTGCAACTTCAGGGGCCGGTTTCTCTGGGGCCAACGTCCTGACTTTC. Amino acid sequence: CASSRIATSGAGFSGANVLTF. The V and J genes are TRBV18 and TRBJ2-6; a possible D gene is TRBD1 (6 bases). The CDR3 sequence is 21 residues long. Looked up from germline, CDR1 is KGHSH and CDR2 is LQKENI. V was cut by 6 bases and J by 0 bases, with 27 bases left in between.

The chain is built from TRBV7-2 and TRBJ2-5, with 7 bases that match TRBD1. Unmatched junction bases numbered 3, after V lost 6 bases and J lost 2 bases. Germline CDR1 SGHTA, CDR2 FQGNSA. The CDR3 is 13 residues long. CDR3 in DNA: TGTGCCAGCAGATTGACAGGGCAAGAGACCCAGTACTTC. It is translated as CASRLTGQETQYF.

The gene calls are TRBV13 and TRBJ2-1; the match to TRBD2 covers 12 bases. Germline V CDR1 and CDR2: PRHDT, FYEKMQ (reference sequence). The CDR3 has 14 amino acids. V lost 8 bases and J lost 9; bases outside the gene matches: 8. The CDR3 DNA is TGTGCCAGCTGGAGACTAGCGGGGGATACTGAGCAGTTCTTC. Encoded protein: CASWRLAGDTEQFF.

DNA of the CDR3: TGTGCCAGCAGTGGGGTAGCGGGAGTTTTGTATAACGGGGAGCTGTTTTTT. This codes for CASSGVAGVLYNGELFF. The chain is built from TRBV2 and TRBJ2-2; 9 bases line up with TRBD2. CDR1 is SNHLY and CDR2 is FYNNEI in the germline V gene. There are 17 residues in the CDR3. V lost 4 bases and J lost 7; bases outside the gene matches: 13.

DNA for the CDR3: TGTGCCAGCAGTCCTCCCTGGGAGACCCAGTACTTC. Translating gives CASSPPWETQYF. The chain has TRBV7-9 and TRBJ2-5; D unresolved. Germline loops: CDR1 SEHNR, CDR2 FQNEAQ (reference sequence). The CDR3 contains 12 residues. With 6 bases removed from V and 5 bases from J, the gap between germline ends came to 10 bases. The variable domain in full, with the rest retrieved from reference TRBV7-9 and TRBJ2-5, is DTGVSQNPRHKITKRGQNVTFRCDPISEHNRLYWYRQTLGQGPEFLTYFQNEAQLEKSRLLSDRFSAERPKGSFSTLEIQRTEQGDSAMYLCASSPPWETQYFGPGTRLLVL.

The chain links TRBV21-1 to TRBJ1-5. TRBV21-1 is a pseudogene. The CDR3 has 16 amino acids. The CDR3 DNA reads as TGTGCCAGCAGCAAGGGGAAAGGGAGGCGCAATCAGCCCCAGCATTTT. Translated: CASSKGKGRRNQPQHF.

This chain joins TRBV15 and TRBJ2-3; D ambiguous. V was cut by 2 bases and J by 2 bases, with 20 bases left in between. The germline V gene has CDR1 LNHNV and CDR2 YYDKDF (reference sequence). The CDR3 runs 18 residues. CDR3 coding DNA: TGTGCCACCAGCAGACCCCTTTTTCGGAAGGGCAACACAGATACGCAGTATTTT. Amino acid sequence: CATSRPLFRKGNTDTQYF.

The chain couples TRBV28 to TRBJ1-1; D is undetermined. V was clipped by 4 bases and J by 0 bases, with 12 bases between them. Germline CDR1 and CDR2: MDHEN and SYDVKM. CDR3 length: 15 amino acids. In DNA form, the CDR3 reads TGTGCCAGCAGTTACACGCGAGTAGTGAACACTGAAGCTTTCTTT. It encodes CASSYTRVVNTEAFF.

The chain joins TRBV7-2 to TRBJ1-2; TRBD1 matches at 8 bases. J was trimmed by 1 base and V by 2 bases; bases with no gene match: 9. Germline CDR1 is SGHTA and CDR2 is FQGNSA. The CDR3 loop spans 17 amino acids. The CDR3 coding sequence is TGTGCCAGCAGCTTACCCCTAGCAGGGGGCAATAACTATGGCTACACCTTC. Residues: CASSLPLAGGNNYGYTF.

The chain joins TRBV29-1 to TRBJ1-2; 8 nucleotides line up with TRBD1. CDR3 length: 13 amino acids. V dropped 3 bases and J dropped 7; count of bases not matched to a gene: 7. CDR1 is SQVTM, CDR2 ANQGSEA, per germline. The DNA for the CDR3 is TGCAGCGTTGAGGCAGGGGGCAAGACTGGCTACACCTTC. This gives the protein CSVEAGGKTGYTF. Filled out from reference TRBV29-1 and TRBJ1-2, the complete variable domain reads SAVISQKPSRDICQRGTSLTIQCQVDSQVTMMFWYRQQPGQSLTLIATANQGSEATYESGFVIDKFPISRPNLTFSTLTVSNMSPEDSSIYLCSVEAGGKTGYTFGSGTRLTVV.